This TCR beta chain is from a study of blood T cells in healthy people across ages. In regard to this clonotype: Its cognate antigen is unknown.

Overall study results and limits: Relative to aged donors, long-lived donors carried more naive CD4+ cells and displayed higher diversity.

Unmatched junction bases numbered 7, after V lost 5 bases and J lost 0 bases. Germline V lookup: CDR1 SGHTA, CDR2 FQGTGA. CDR3 length equals 16 residues. Then a second PCR, running about 6 to 11 cycles, was carried out with a sample-barcoded 5' primer and a J-beta primer mix. TCRdb reanalysed the 5' RACE reads using MiXCR and keeps one entry per CDR3 protein. The table has about 750,000 distinct CDR3 sequences, about 48% seen once. Sequencing was carried out using blood. The TCR originated in a man older than 75 in good health. The chain links TRBV7-3 to TRBJ2-3; 8 nucleotides align to TRBD2. This chain's CDR3 is CASSPIAGSSTDTQYF. The CDR3 DNA follows: TGTGCCAGCAGCCCGATAGCGGGGTCTAGCACAGATACGCAGTATTTT.